The table lists the clone carrying this T cell receptor beta chain with a few counts. The same CDR3 is also encoded by other DNA sequences in this sample. These data are taken from a study of blood T cell repertoires in COVID-19. Study in general: Samples of COVID-19 (acute and convalescent) were obtained from the United States, Italy and Spain. T cells, B-cell-depleted T cells, or PBMCs supplied cDNA or gDNA.

How the authors handled the data: Counts of nucleated cells, estimated from reference gene primer amplification, were obtained. Using immunoSEQ multiplex PCR, the repertoire was profiled, and TCRdb retains in-frame clones only, with some absent. D and trimming were read from the DNA, whereas the V and J calls and clone size are those reported in that table. The sample has under 150,000 clones; approximately 89% are singletons. CDR3 size: 14 residues. Trimming removed 3 bases from V and 1 base from J; junction bases left unmatched: 1. Germline lookup yields CDR1 SGHDT and CDR2 YYEEEE. Sequenced material: peripheral blood. The V and J genes are TRBV5-6 and TRBJ2-3, with 8 bases matching TRBD1. This sequence was found in a human donor in a cohort sampled during active COVID-19. CDR3 sequence: CASSSTGGTDTQYF. CDR3 nucleotides: TGTGCCAGCAGCTCGACAGGGGGCACAGATACGCAGTATTTT.